The sequence of this TCR beta chain was determined in a study of glioma-infiltrating T cells. General observations from the study: Signature shared blood CDR3 motifs were enriched in low-divergence and depleted in high-divergence patients.

Amplification of TCR alpha and beta CDR3 regions from RNA used iRepertoire nested multiplex PCR. TCRdb re-derived calls from the multiplex PCR reads in MiXCR, one entry per CDR3 protein. This table has about 380,000 distinct CDR3 sequences, less than 50% appearing once. At least ten counts were recorded for this clonotype. Its antigen is still unknown. Trimming removed 6 bases at V and 0 bases at J, with 12 bases between. The length of the CDR3 is 15 residues. Germline assignment: CDR1 MDHEN and CDR2 SYDVKM. This chain links TRBV28 with TRBJ1-3, with a weak D call TRBD1 (5 bases). Sequences were obtained from glioma tissue, nonneoplastic brain tissue, or PBMCs (not recorded which). This receptor was taken from a human donor with low-grade glioma or glioblastoma, undergoing nonglioma brain surgery, or in good health (not recorded which). DNA for the CDR3: TGTGCCAGCAGCTCACCGGGGGGCTCTGGAAACACCATATATTTT. Translation gives CASSSPGGSGNTIYF.